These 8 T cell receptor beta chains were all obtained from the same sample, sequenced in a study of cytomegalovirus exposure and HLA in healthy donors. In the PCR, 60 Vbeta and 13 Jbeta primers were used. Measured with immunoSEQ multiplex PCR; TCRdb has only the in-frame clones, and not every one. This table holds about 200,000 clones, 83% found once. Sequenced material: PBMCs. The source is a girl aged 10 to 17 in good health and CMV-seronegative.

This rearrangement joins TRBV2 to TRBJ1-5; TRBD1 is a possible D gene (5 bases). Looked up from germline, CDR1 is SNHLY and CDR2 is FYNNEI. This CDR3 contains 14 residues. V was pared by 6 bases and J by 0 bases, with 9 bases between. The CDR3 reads CASRGTNSNQPQHF. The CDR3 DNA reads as TGTGCCAGCAGGGGGACTAATAGCAATCAGCCCCAGCATTTT. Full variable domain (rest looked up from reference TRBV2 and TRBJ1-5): EPEVTQTPSHQVTQMGQEVILRCVPISNHLYFYWYRQILGQKVEFLVSFYNNEISEKSEIFDDQFSVERPDGSNFTLKIRSTKLEDSAMYFCASRGTNSNQPQHFGDGTRLSIL.

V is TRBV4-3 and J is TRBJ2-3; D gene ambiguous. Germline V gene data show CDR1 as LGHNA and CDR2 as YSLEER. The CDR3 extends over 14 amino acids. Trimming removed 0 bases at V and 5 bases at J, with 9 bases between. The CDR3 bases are TGCGCCAGCAGCCAAGATTGGCAGAAAGATACGCAGTATTTT. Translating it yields CASSQDWQKDTQYF.

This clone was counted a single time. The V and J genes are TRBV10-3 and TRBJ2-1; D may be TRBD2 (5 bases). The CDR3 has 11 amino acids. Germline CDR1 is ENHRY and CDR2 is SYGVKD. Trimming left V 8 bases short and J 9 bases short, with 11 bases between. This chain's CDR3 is CAISEGGEQFF. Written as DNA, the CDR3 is TGTGCCATCTCTGAGGGTGGTGAGCAGTTCTTC.

CDR3: CASRGPGDGQETQYF. The CDR3 DNA reads as TGTGCCAGCAGAGGACCAGGGGACGGTCAAGAGACCCAGTACTTC. V usage is TRBV28 and J usage is TRBJ2-5, with a weak D call TRBD1 (6 bases). This CDR3 is built from 15 residues. V was clipped by 6 bases and J by 2 bases, with 16 bases between them. The germline V gene has CDR1 MDHEN and CDR2 SYDVKM.

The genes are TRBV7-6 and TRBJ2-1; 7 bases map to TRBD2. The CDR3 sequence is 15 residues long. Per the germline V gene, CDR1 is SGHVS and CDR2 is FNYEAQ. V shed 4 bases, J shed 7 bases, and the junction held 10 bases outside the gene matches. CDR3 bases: TGTGCCAGCAGCTCGACCGGGACTAAATCAAATGAGCAGTTCTTC. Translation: CASSSTGTKSNEQFF.

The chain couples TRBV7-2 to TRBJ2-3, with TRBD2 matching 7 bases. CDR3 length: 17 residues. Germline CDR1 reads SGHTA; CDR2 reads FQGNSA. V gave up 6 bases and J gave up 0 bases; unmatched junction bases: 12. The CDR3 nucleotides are TGTGCCAGCAGGTTGGTTTTACTAGCGACTAGCACAGATACGCAGTATTTT. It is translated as CASRLVLLATSTDTQYF.

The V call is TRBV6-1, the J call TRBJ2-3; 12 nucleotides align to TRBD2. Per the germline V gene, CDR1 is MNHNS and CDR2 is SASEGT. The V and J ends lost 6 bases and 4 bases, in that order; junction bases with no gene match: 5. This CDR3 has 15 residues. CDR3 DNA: TGTGCCAGCAGCCGACTAGCGGGAGAATCAGATACGCAGTATTTT. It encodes CASSRLAGESDTQYF.

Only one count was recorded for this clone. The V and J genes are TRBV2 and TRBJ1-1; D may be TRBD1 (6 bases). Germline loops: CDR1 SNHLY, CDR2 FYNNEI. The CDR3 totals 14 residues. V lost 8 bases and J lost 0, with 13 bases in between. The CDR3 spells CASGTDRLNTEAFF. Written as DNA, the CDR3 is TGTGCCAGCGGAACGGACAGACTGAACACTGAAGCTTTCTTT.